What follows are 22 T cell receptor beta chains derived from one specimen sequenced in a study of blood T cell repertoires in COVID-19. Clones were read by immunoSEQ multiplex PCR, and TCRdb kept only the in-frame ones, dropping some. Of about 170,000 clones in the sample, 80% to 90% were seen once. The sample was peripheral blood. These receptors were taken from a woman aged 80 or over with acute or convalescent COVID-19.

CDR3 residues: CASSLATASNQPQHF. The CDR3, as DNA: TGTGCCAGCAGCTTAGCGACAGCTAGCAATCAGCCCCAGCATTTT. This chain joins TRBV7-4 and TRBJ1-5; D possibly corresponds to TRBD1 (5 bases). CDR3 size: 15 residues. The V gene's germline CDR1 is SGHVT and CDR2 SQSDAQ. V lost 0 bases and J lost 0, with 6 bases in between.

The V call is TRBV20-1, the J call TRBJ2-5; D is undetermined. V dropped 4 bases and J dropped 2 bases, with 5 bases sitting between them. The CDR3 has 11 amino acids. Germline values: CDR1 DFQATT, CDR2 SNEGSKA (reference sequence). DNA for the CDR3: TGCAGTGCTATACAGCAAGAGACCCAGTACTTC. Encoded protein: CSAIQQETQYF.

This chain connects TRBV19 to TRBJ2-3, with unresolved D. The CDR3 length is 15 residues. The germline V and J ends were trimmed by 0 bases and 5 bases, with 12 bases remaining between them. CDR1 is LNHDA and CDR2 is SQIVND in the germline V gene (reference sequence). CDR3 sequence: CASSIEARSRDTQYF. In nucleotides, the CDR3 is TGTGCCAGTAGTATAGAGGCCAGGTCCAGAGATACGCAGTATTTT. Variable domain in full (rest from reference TRBV19 and TRBJ2-3): DGGITQSPKYLFRKEGQNVTLSCEQNLNHDAMYWYRQDPGQGLRLIYYSQIVNDFQKGDIAEGYSVSREKKESFPLTVTSAQKNPTAFYLCASSIEARSRDTQYFGPGTRLTVL.

The genes are TRBV5-4 and TRBJ2-3; D call uncertain. The CDR3 covers 15 residues. Germline assignment: CDR1 SGHNT and CDR2 YYREEE (reference sequence). V was trimmed by 5 bases and J by 2 bases, leaving 15 bases between them. The CDR3 DNA reads TGTGCCAGCAGATCCACCCTAGGTAACACAGATACGCAGTATTTT. Translated: CASRSTLGNTDTQYF.

The gene calls are TRBV10-2 and TRBJ1-2; 8 nucleotides line up with TRBD1. Germline V lookup: CDR1 WSHSY, CDR2 SAAADI. With 6 bases clipped from V and 1 base from J, the junction kept 4 bases outside the gene matches. The CDR3 consists of 14 residues. The CDR3 DNA sequence: TGCGCCAGCAGGGGGACAGGTGGTAACTATGGCTACACCTTC. It yields the protein CASRGTGGNYGYTF.

The rearrangement uses TRBV4-2 and TRBJ2-3; 7 bases are shared with TRBD1. The germline V gene has CDR1 LGHNA and CDR2 YNFKEQ. The CDR3 is 15 amino acids. With 0 bases clipped from V and 3 bases from J, the junction kept 3 bases outside the gene matches. In nucleotides, the CDR3 is TGTGCCAGCAGCCAAGAGGGACAGAATACAGATACGCAGTATTTT. This encodes CASSQEGQNTDTQYF.

The chain employs TRBV19 and TRBJ2-7; maybe TRBD2 (6 bases). The length of the CDR3 is 15 residues. The germline V gene encodes CDR1 LNHDA and CDR2 SQIVND (reference sequence). Trimming left V 0 bases short and J 0 bases short, with 9 bases between. The CDR3 is CASSIEASVSYEQYF. The CDR3 nucleotides are TGTGCCAGTAGTATAGAAGCTAGCGTCTCCTACGAGCAGTACTTC.

V usage is TRBV6-2 or TRBV6-3 and J usage is TRBJ2-1; TRBD1 matches 9 bases. J gave up 0 bases and V 0 bases, and 12 bases lay outside the gene matches. The CDR3 has 20 residues. CDR1 is MNHEY, CDR2 SVGEGT, per germline. This CDR3 is CASSYSILRTGGTSYNEQFF. CDR3 sequence (DNA): TGTGCCAGCAGTTACTCGATTCTCAGAACAGGGGGCACCTCCTACAATGAGCAGTTCTTC.

The chain carries TRBV27 and TRBJ1-6; 9 bases fit TRBD1. Trimming at V came to 3 bases and at J to 5 bases, leaving 2 bases not matched to a gene. This CDR3 is built from 15 residues. CDR1 is MNHEY, CDR2 SMNVEV, per germline (reference sequence). The CDR3 DNA is TGTGCCAGCAGTTTCCGGACAGGGGATAATTCACCCCTCCACTTT. It is translated as CASSFRTGDNSPLHF.

The genes are TRBV5-4 and TRBJ1-4, with 8 positions matching TRBD1. The trim removed 4 bases at V and 8 bases at J, leaving 7 bases unmatched. Germline V lookup: CDR1 SGHNT, CDR2 YYREEE (reference sequence). The CDR3 consists of 14 residues. In nucleotides, the CDR3 is TGTGCCAGCAGCCCGGGACAGGTGGACGAAAAACTGTTTTTT. Amino acid sequence: CASSPGQVDEKLFF.

The chain joins TRBV30 to TRBJ1-6, with a tentative D call TRBD1 (6 bases). V was trimmed by 4 bases and J by 10 bases, leaving 14 bases between them. CDR1 GTSNPN and CDR2 SVGIG come from the germline V gene (reference sequence). There are 13 residues in the CDR3. Here the CDR3 DNA reads TGTGCCTGGAATCCGGGACACTCCTCACCCCTCCACTTT. Translated: CAWNPGHSSPLHF.

This clone was recorded only once. The chain has TRBV5-1 and TRBJ1-1; a possible D gene is TRBD1 (6 bases). V lost 6 bases to trimming and J lost 5 bases, with 17 bases between them. CDR1 SGHRS and CDR2 YFSETQ come from the germline V gene. The length of the CDR3 is 14 residues. CDR3 residues: CASMRLQGGTEAFF. The CDR3 region has the DNA TGCGCCAGCATGAGACTACAGGGCGGAACTGAAGCTTTCTTT. Full variable domain (missing parts from reference TRBV5-1 and TRBJ1-1): KAGVTQTPRYLIKTRGQQVTLSCSPISGHRSVSWYQQTPGQGLQFLFEYFSETQRNKGNFPGRFSGRQFSNSRSEMNVSTLELGDSALYLCASMRLQGGTEAFFGQGTRLTVV.

This rearrangement joins TRBV6-1 to TRBJ1-6; 7 bases fit TRBD1. The CDR3 totals 15 residues. Germline loops: CDR1 MNHNS, CDR2 SASEGT. Germline trimming cut 3 bases from V and 9 bases from J; bases unmatched to any gene: 8. The CDR3 region has the DNA TGTGCCAGCAGTGAGGGGCCGACAGGGCTTTCACCCCTCCACTTT. Translated, it gives CASSEGPTGLSPLHF.

The genes are TRBV7-8 and TRBJ1-5; TRBD1 aligns across 9 bases. This CDR3 has 13 residues. Looked up from germline, CDR1 is SGHVS and CDR2 is FQNEAQ. V lost 6 bases to trimming and J lost 6 bases; unmatched junction nucleotides: 3. CDR3 sequence reads: CASRMDRGQPQHF. The CDR3 bases are TGTGCCAGCAGGATGGACAGGGGTCAGCCCCAGCATTTT. Full variable domain (rest looked up from reference TRBV7-8 and TRBJ1-5): GAGVSQSPRYKVAKRGQDVALRCDPISGHVSLFWYQQALGQGPEFLTYFQNEAQLDKSGLPSDRFFAERPEGSVSTLKIQRTQQEDSAVYLCASRMDRGQPQHFGDGTRLSIL.

J is TRBJ2-3 and V is TRBV5-1; 8 bases are a match to TRBD2. Per germline, CDR1 SGHRS and CDR2 YFSETQ. CDR3 size: 18 residues. The V and J ends lost 2 bases and 4 bases, in that order; junction bases with no gene match: 15. CDR3 sequence reads: CASSLSPRTSLTSDTQYF. CDR3 DNA sequence: TGCGCCAGCAGCTTAAGTCCGCGGACTAGCCTAACCTCAGATACGCAGTATTTT. Together with reference TRBV5-1 and TRBJ2-3, the CDR3 gives the full variable domain: KAGVTQTPRYLIKTRGQQVTLSCSPISGHRSVSWYQQTPGQGLQFLFEYFSETQRNKGNFPGRFSGRQFSNSRSEMNVSTLELGDSALYLCASSLSPRTSLTSDTQYFGPGTRLTVL.

The chain has TRBV5-1 and TRBJ2-7; TRBD2 agrees at 12 bases. Per germline, CDR1 SGHRS and CDR2 YFSETQ. The CDR3 is 17 amino acids. V dropped 4 bases and J dropped 6; count of bases not matched to a gene: 14. The CDR3 sequence is CASSPIGGLAGGSEQYF. CDR3 in DNA: TGCGCCAGCAGCCCCATTGGGGGTCTAGCGGGAGGGAGCGAGCAGTACTTC.

V is TRBV5-1 and J is TRBJ2-1; tentative D call: TRBD1 (6 bases). This CDR3 is built from 15 residues. Germline V lookup: CDR1 SGHRS, CDR2 YFSETQ. With 3 bases removed from V and 6 bases from J, the gap between germline ends came to 16 bases. CDR3 amino acids: CASSSTGKSSNEQFF. The CDR3 DNA reads TGCGCCAGCAGCTCCACAGGGAAATCAAGCAATGAGCAGTTCTTC.

The chain joins TRBV4-1 to TRBJ1-2; 7 bases agree with TRBD1. The J segment lost 3 bases and the V segment lost 0 bases, leaving 7 bases of the junction unmatched. This CDR3 contains 16 residues. Germline assignment: CDR1 MGHRA and CDR2 YSYEKL. Here the CDR3 reads CASSQDKGAWDYGYTF. CDR3 DNA sequence: TGCGCCAGCAGCCAAGATAAGGGGGCATGGGACTATGGCTACACCTTC.

This chain joins TRBV3-1 (or the pseudogene TRBV3-2) and TRBJ1-4; 7 nucleotides align to TRBD1. This CDR3 is built from 15 residues. The V gene end was trimmed by 5 bases and the J gene end by 7 bases; junction bases not matched to a gene: 10. CDR1 and CDR2 from the germline V gene are LGHDT and YNNKEL (reference sequence). The CDR3 loop is CASSSNPTGSEKLFF. In nucleotides, the CDR3 is TGTGCCAGCAGCTCCAACCCGACAGGGTCTGAAAAACTGTTTTTT.

In DNA, the CDR3 is TGTGCCAGCAGCTTGGAGGGAGGGGGGCAGTACTTC. Protein sequence: CASSLEGGGQYF. This chain links TRBV7-9 with TRBJ2-7, with a tentative D call TRBD2 (7 bases). The CDR3 is made up of 12 amino acids. Germline V gene lookup returns CDR1 SEHNR and CDR2 FQNEAQ (reference sequence). V dropped 3 bases and J dropped 9 bases, with 12 bases sitting between them.

The chain recombines TRBV5-4 with TRBJ1-2, with D unresolved. Germline-derived CDR1 and CDR2 are SGHNT and YYREEE (reference sequence). Trimming took 2 bases from V and 3 from J, leaving 8 bases between them. The CDR3 totals 13 residues. The CDR3 reads CASSFPGYYGYTF. The CDR3 DNA sequence: TGTGCCAGCAGCTTCCCAGGATACTATGGCTACACCTTC.

The rearrangement links TRBV19 to TRBJ1-2, with TRBD1 as a possible D gene (5 bases). Trimming took off 6 bases at V and 3 bases at J, with 11 bases between the two ends. Looked up from germline, CDR1 is LNHDA and CDR2 is SQIVND (reference sequence). The CDR3 spans 13 residues. CDR3 DNA: TGTGCCAGTAGCGACAGTCGATACTATGGCTACACCTTC. This codes for CASSDSRYYGYTF.